This TCR beta chain appears in the sequencing data of a study of blood T cell repertoires in COVID-19. The V and J ends lost 6 bases and 8 bases respectively, with 8 bases between them. This CDR3 is built from 10 residues. CDR1 is DFQATT and CDR2 is SNEGSKA in the germline V gene (reference sequence). Here immunoSEQ multiplex PCR was the method, and the copy in TCRdb shows in-frame clones only, minus some. The sample lists some 360,000 clones; about 87% were seen once. Sequencing was performed on peripheral blood. The source of this sequence is a woman aged 55-70 years with COVID-19, enrolled during active disease. This rearrangement joins TRBV20-1 to TRBJ2-1, with a tentative D call TRBD2 (6 bases). CDR3 coding DNA: TGCAGTGCCAGGGAGGATGAGCAGTTCTTC. It encodes CSAREDEQFF.